There are a few counts of the clone carrying this TCR beta chain. The sample comes from a study of early T cells in non-severe SARS-CoV-2 infection. Germline loops: CDR1 DFQATT, CDR2 SNEGSKA (reference sequence). V was trimmed by 2 bases and J by 1 base, leaving 17 bases between them. The CDR3 is 17 amino acids. In TCRdb, the 5' RACE reads were re-called with MiXCR into one record per CDR3 protein. This table has about 40,000 distinct CDR3 sequences, 4.7% appearing once. The receptor comes from an adult who was a healthcare worker with PCR-confirmed SARS-CoV-2 infection or an uninfected control (not recorded which). The sequenced material came from whole blood. J is TRBJ2-2 and V is TRBV20-1; D call uncertain. This CDR3 reads CSARPFGPTWNTGELFF. CDR3 bases: TGCAGTGCTAGACCCTTCGGGCCAACCTGGAACACCGGGGAGCTGTTTTTT.